The clone carrying this T cell receptor beta chain was recorded only once. The record originates from a study of cytomegalovirus exposure and HLA in healthy donors. Primers for the PCR totalled 60 Vbeta and 13 Jbeta. Repertoires were generated with immunoSEQ multiplex PCR, while TCRdb's copy carries only in-frame clones and drops some. The top ten clones hold roughly 3.1% of a sample with a few hundred thousand clones, 65% to 85% of them seen once. CDR3 length: 17 amino acids. The germline gives CDR1 MNHEY, CDR2 SMNVEV (reference sequence). Trimming pared 2 bases from V and 2 bases from J, leaving 19 bases between.

This clonotype was sampled from a man aged 30 to 39 in good health and CMV-seronegative. V is TRBV27 and J is TRBJ2-7; TRBD2 is a possible D gene (7 bases). The sequencing sample was made of PBMCs. CDR3 coding DNA: TGTGCCAGCAGTTTACGAGGCGGGGGCCTTCAGACCTACGAGCAGTACTTC. Translation gives CASSLRGGGLQTYEQYF.